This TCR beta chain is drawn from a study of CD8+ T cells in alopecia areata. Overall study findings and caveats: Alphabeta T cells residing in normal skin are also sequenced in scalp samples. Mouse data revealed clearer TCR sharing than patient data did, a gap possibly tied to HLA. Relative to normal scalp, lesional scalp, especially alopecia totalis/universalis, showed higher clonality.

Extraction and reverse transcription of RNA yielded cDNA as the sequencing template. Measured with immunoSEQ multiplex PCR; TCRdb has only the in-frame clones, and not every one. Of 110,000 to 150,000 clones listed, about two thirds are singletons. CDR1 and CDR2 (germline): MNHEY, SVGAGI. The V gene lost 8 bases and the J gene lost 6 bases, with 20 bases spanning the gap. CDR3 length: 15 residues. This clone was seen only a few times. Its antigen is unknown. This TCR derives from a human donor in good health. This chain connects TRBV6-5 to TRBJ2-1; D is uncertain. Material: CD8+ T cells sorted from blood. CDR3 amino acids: CASRRDPQGFNEQFF. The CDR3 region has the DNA TGTGCCAGCCGCCGTGACCCACAAGGTTTCAATGAGCAGTTCTTC.